The 2 T cell receptor beta chains given below trace back to one sample, sequenced in a study of human T cells and chemical hapten exposure. TCRdb re-called the RACE reads through MiXCR, storing one row per CDR3 protein. The sample has about 76,000 distinct CDR3 sequences; roughly 13% are singletons. As for time point: patch test 3, about 24 weeks after DPC sensitization. The treatment here: therapeutic diphenylcyclopropenone sensitization with weekly scalp DPC. The sequencing here drew on whole blood, taken in connection with sensitization to the hapten diphenylcyclopropenone (DPC). These receptors came from a woman aged 45-60 years with alopecia areata. Some clones in this sample may be carry-over from other donors' samples.

CDR3 sequence (DNA): TGTGCCAGCAGCTCTCAGGGGTCTCCCAATGAAAAACTGTTTTTT. Its translation is CASSSQGSPNEKLFF. The chain has TRBV5-4 and TRBJ1-4, with a possible D match to TRBD1 (6 bases). CDR3 length equals 15 residues. V was clipped by 3 bases and J by 5 bases, with 14 bases between them. From germline, CDR1 is SGHNT and CDR2 YYREEE (reference sequence).

The V and J genes are TRBV27 and TRBJ1-3; unclear D gene. The CDR3 extends over 13 amino acids. Deletions cut 3 bases from V and 2 bases from J, with 5 bases between. CDR1 and CDR2 (germline): MNHEY, SMNVEV (reference sequence). The CDR3 sequence is CASSFRTGNTIYF. The CDR3 DNA follows: TGTGCCAGCAGTTTCCGAACTGGAAACACCATATATTTT.